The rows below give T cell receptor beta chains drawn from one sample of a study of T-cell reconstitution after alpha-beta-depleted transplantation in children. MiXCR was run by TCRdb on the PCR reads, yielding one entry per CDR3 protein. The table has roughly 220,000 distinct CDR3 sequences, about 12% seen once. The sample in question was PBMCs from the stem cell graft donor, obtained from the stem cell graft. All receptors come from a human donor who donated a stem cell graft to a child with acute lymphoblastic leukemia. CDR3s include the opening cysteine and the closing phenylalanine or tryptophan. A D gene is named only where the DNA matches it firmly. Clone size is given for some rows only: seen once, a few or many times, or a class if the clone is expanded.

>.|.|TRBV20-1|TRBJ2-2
CSASPRANTGELFF
TGCAGTGCTAGTCCCAGGGCGAACACCGGGGAGCTGTTTTTT
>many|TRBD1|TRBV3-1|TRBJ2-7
CASSQGLQGAREQYF
TGTGCCAGCAGCCAAGGCTTACAGGGGGCGCGGGAGCAGTACTTC
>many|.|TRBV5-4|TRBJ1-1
CASSLKIKNTEAFF
TGTGCCAGCAGCTTGAAGATAAAGAACACTGAAGCTTTCTTT
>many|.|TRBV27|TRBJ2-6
CASSPLSGANVLTF
TGTGCCAGCAGTCCGCTGAGTGGGGCCAACGTCCTGACTTTC
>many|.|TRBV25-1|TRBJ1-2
CASTPGTGQIYGYTF
TGTGCCAGCACCCCGGGCACCGGACAGATATATGGCTACACCTTC
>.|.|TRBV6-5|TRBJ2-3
CASSYSGGGTDTQYF
TGTGCCAGCAGTTACTCGGGCGGGGGCACAGATACGCAGTATTTT
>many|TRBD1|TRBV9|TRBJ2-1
CASSGGRQGEYNEQFF
TGTGCCAGCAGCGGAGGGAGACAGGGGGAATACAATGAGCAGTTCTTC
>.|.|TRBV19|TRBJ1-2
CASSMPPYGYTF
TGTGCCAGTAGTATGCCTCCCTATGGCTACACCTTC
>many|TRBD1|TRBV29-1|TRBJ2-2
CSAQGQVTGELFF
TGCAGCGCCCAAGGACAGGTCACCGGGGAGCTGTTTTTT
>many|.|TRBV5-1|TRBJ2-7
CASSLELGITGHEQYF
TGCGCCAGCAGCTTGGAGTTGGGCATCACGGGGCACGAGCAGTACTTC
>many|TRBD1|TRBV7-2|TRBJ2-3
CASSRRGTGSTDTQYF
TGTGCCAGCAGCCGACGGGGGACAGGAAGCACAGATACGCAGTATTTT
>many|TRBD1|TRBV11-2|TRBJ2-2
CASSDWTGDTGELFF
TGTGCCAGCAGCGATTGGACAGGGGATACCGGGGAGCTGTTTTTT
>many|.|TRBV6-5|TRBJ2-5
CASSYSNHPKETQYF
TGTGCCAGCAGTTACTCGAACCACCCCAAAGAGACCCAGTACTTC
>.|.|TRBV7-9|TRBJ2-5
CASSFAGTQETQYF
TGTGCCAGCAGCTTCGCCGGGACACAAGAGACCCAGTACTTC
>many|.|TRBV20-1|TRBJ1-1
CSASRPGHPPRMAFF
TGCAGTGCTTCCCGGCCGGGACATCCGCCCCGGATGGCTTTCTTT
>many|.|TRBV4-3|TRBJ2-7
CASSQELDYYSYEQYF
TGCGCCAGCAGCCAAGAACTGGACTATTATAGCTACGAGCAGTACTTC
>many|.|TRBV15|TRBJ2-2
CATAARSNTGELFF
TGTGCCACCGCTGCCCGGTCGAACACCGGGGAGCTGTTTTTT
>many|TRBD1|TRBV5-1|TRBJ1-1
CASSAGTGRKAFF
TGCGCCAGCAGCGCCGGGACAGGGCGTAAGGCTTTCTTT
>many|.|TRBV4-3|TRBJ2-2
CASSQGRNTGELFF
TGCGCCAGCAGCCAAGGCCGTAACACCGGGGAGCTGTTTTTT
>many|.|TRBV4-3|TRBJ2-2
CASSNPGAHTGELFF
TGCGCCAGCAGTAATCCGGGGGCCCACACCGGGGAGCTGTTTTTT
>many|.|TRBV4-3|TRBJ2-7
CASSQDSVSSYEQYF
TGCGCCAGCAGCCAAGATAGTGTCAGCTCCTACGAGCAGTACTTC
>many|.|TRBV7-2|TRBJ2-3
CASSFGQGHSDTQYF
TGTGCCAGCAGCTTTGGGCAGGGGCATTCAGATACGCAGTATTTT
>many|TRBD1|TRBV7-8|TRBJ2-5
CASSLGQGAIETQYF
TGTGCCAGCAGCTTGGGACAGGGGGCGATCGAGACCCAGTACTTC
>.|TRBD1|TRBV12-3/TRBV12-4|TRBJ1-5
CASSLEQGNSNQPQHF
TGTGCCAGCAGTTTAGAACAGGGGAATAGCAATCAGCCCCAGCATTTT
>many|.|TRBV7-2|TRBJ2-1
CASSLAGSPYNEQFF
TGTGCCAGCAGCTTAGCAGGGTCCCCCTACAATGAGCAGTTCTTC
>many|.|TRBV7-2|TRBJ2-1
CASSLVGQKGHKQFF
TGTGCCAGCAGCTTAGTAGGTCAGAAAGGCCATAAGCAGTTCTTC
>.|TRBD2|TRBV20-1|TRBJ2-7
CSARRLAGGYEQYF
TGCAGTGCTAGAAGGCTAGCGGGGGGCTACGAGCAGTACTTC
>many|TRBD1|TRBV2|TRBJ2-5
CASSGTGAIQETQYF
TGTGCCAGCAGTGGGACAGGGGCTATCCAAGAGACCCAGTACTTC
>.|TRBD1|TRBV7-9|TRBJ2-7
CASSPPRDRLYEQYF
TGTGCCAGCAGTCCTCCACGGGACAGACTTTACGAGCAGTACTTC
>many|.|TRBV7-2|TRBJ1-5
CASSLVWGENQPQHF
TGTGCCAGCAGCTTAGTCTGGGGGGAAAATCAGCCCCAGCATTTT
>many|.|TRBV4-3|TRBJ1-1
CASGLKRGTEAFF
TGCGCCAGCGGCCTTAAGAGGGGCACTGAAGCTTTCTTT
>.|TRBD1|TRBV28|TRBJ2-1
CASSSSTGFYNEQFF
TGTGCCAGCAGTTCATCGACAGGGTTTTACAATGAGCAGTTCTTC
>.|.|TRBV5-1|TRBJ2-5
CASAPAGSAQYF
TGCGCCAGCGCCCCGGCGGGTTCTGCCCAGTACTTC
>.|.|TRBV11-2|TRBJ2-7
CASTWGGLREQYF
TGTGCCAGCACCTGGGGGGGCTTGAGGGAGCAGTACTTC
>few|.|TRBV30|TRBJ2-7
CACLAGYEQYF
TGTGCCTGCCTTGCAGGGTACGAGCAGTACTTC
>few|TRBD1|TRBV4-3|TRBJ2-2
CASSRELTGAANTGELFF
TGCGCCAGCAGCCGAGAACTGACAGGGGCCGCGAACACCGGGGAGCTGTTTTTT
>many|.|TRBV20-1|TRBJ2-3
CSARRGIRDTQYF
TGCAGTGCTAGACGCGGGATTAGAGATACGCAGTATTTT
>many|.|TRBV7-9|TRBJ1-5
CASSLTRDDAFNEHF
TGTGCCAGCAGCTTAACCAGGGACGACGCCTTCAACGAGCATTTT
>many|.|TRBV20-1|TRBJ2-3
CSARVAGAYGDTQYF
TGCAGTGCTAGAGTTGCGGGGGCGTATGGAGATACGCAGTATTTT
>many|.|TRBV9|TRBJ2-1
CASSVGGGNYNEQFF
TGTGCCAGCAGCGTAGGAGGGGGTAATTACAATGAGCAGTTCTTC
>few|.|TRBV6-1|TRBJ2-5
CASSSDISGTQYF
TGTGCCAGCAGCAGCGACATCTCGGGGACCCAGTACTTC
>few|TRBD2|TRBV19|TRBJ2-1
CASSPWTSGSSNVVSSYNEQFF
TGTGCCAGTAGTCCGTGGACTAGCGGGAGCTCTAACGTAGTAAGCTCCTACAATGAGCAGTTCTTC
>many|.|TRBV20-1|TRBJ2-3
CSASLGTGQRDTQYF
TGCAGTGCTAGTCTTGGGACTGGTCAGAGAGATACGCAGTATTTT
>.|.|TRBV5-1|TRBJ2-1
CASSPGPREGRDEQFF
TGCGCCAGCAGCCCGGGACCACGAGAGGGTAGGGATGAGCAGTTCTTC
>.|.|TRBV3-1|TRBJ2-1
CASSPAPVTYNEQFF
TGTGCCAGCAGCCCTGCCCCCGTAACCTACAATGAGCAGTTCTTC
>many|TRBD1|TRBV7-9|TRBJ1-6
CASSAGTGRSPLHF
TGTGCCAGCAGCGCCGGGACAGGGAGGTCACCCCTCCACTTT
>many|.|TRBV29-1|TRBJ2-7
CSVEQDSPYEQYF
TGCAGCGTAGAACAGGACAGTCCCTACGAGCAGTACTTC
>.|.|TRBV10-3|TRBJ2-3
CAISEQGTDTQYF
TGTGCCATCAGCGAACAGGGCACAGATACGCAGTATTTT
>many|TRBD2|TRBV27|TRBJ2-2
CASSPASGLAGVHGELFF
TGTGCCAGCAGTCCGGCCTCGGGACTAGCGGGAGTACACGGGGAGCTGTTTTTT
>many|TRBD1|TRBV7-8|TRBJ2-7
CASSPPSGTEYEQYF
TGTGCCAGCAGCCCACCGTCCGGGACAGAATATGAGCAGTACTTC
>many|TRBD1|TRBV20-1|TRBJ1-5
CSALQGSDSNQPQHF
TGCAGTGCTTTACAGGGGTCTGATAGCAATCAGCCCCAGCATTTT
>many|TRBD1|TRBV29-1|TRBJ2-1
CSVGGGTGGYNEQFF
TGCAGCGTTGGGGGGGGGACAGGGGGCTACAATGAGCAGTTCTTC
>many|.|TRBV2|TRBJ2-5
CASNLREFQETQYF
TGTGCCAGCAATCTTAGGGAATTCCAAGAGACCCAGTACTTC